This is a list of T cell receptor beta chains from one sample in a study of shared clonotypes between healthy human individuals. Using immunoSEQ multiplex PCR, the repertoire was profiled, and TCRdb retains in-frame clones only, with some absent. The data hold 650,000 to 800,000 clones, with around 70% observed a single time. Sequenced input: memory CD4+ T cells sorted from blood. These receptors originate from a woman in her 30s in good health. Both conserved end residues are trimmed from each CDR3.

TRBV10-3 AISERVLRGYT
TRBV9 ASSPGTGATEAF
TRBV30 AWSKVTGELF
TRBV18 ASSPSTAGTEAF
TRBV9 ASSPGAGKETQY
TRBV28 ASSLRGLRHSNQPQH
TRBV5-4 ASSEGGDTEAF
TRBV9 ASSRDSSSYNEQF
TRBV19 ASSRPGTPDHTIY
TRBV7-9 ASSPDGGGYGYT
TRBV10-3 AISRSGENTEAF
TRBV18 ASSPSMDGDTEAF
TRBV4-1 ASSQWPGTGGATF
TRBV5-1 ASSLARGRTGELF
TRBV11-2 ASRRQENTGELF
TRBV11-1 ASSSILTGGTYEQY
TRBV11-2 ASSLGGGAWEQY
TRBV7-9 ASSSTRVPVTDTQY
TRBV29-1 SVEDWRSSYNEQF
TRBV7-3 ASSPTANTGELF
TRBV2 ASRGLAGKGEQF
TRBV29-1 SGRTDLDTEAF
TRBV19 ASTWGRTGGTGELF
TRBV5-6 ASSFDGDQPQH
TRBV28 ASSRTSVGSGANVLT
TRBV5-6 ASSFYSAGELF
TRBV28 ASSFPGLRGAF
TRBV5-8 ASSPSGQFSTDTQY
TRBV9 ASSVSQQETQY
TRBV13 ASRLGSTSGRTGELF
TRBV4-1 ASKGEGAGEQY
TRBV12-1 ASSVVDRARLSNQPQH
TRBV5-1 ASSTLAGGLTGELF